Sequencing of this T cell receptor (beta chain) was carried out in a study of response to subunit inactivated influenza vaccine. Whole-study results and caveats: It was the authors' suggestion that each seasonal influenza vaccination recruits few new T cells.

With respect to this clonotype: What it binds is unknown.

Via MiXCR, TCRdb re-called the RT-PCR reads, giving one row per CDR3 protein. The sample lists approximately 520,000 distinct CDR3 sequences, approximately 24% seen once, with around 1.8% in the top ten. CDR1 and CDR2 (germline): SGHTA, FQGNSA. CDR3 length equals 12 residues. Trimming cost V 4 bases and J 8 bases, with 10 bases left between them. The chain is built from TRBV7-2 and TRBJ2-3; the D is unclear. The clonotype comes from a man in his forties or fifties who received an inactivated influenza vaccine. The sample here was CD4+ T cells sorted from PBMCs, taken about 5 days after vaccination. This CDR3 reads CASSSTDSTQYF. The CDR3 DNA reads as TGTGCCAGCAGCTCGACTGATTCTACGCAGTATTTT.